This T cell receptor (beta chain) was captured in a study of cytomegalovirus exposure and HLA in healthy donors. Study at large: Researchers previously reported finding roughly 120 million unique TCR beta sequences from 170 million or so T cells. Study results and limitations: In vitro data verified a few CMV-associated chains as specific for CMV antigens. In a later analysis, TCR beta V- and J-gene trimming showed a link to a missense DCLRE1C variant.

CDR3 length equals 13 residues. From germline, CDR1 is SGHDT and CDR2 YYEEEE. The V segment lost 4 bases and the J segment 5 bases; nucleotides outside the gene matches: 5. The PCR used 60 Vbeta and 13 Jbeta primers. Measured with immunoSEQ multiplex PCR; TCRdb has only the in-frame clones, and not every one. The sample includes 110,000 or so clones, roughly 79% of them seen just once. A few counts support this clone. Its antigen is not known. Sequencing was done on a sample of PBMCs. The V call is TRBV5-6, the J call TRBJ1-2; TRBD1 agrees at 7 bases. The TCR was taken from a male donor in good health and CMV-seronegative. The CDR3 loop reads CASSPGTEYGYTF. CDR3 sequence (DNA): TGTGCCAGCAGCCCCGGGACAGAGTATGGCTACACCTTC.